These 3 T cell receptor beta chains were all obtained from the same sample, sequenced in a study of control samples from healthy donors and cancer patients. The repertoire was sequenced with immunoSEQ multiplex PCR; TCRdb's copy has only in-frame clones and lacks some. Of around 140,000 clones in the sample, nearly 90% were seen once. Sample: PBMCs. These receptors all come from a man aged 45-60 years with head and neck cancer.

The V and J genes are TRBV6-6 and TRBJ2-5; the D gene is possibly TRBD2 (7 bases). The CDR3 extends over 15 amino acids. Germline CDR1 MNHNY, CDR2 SVGAGI (reference sequence). V lost 7 bases to trimming and J lost 5 bases, with 20 bases between them. The DNA of the CDR3 is TGTGCCAGCACCACGGGGGGCGCTTCGAGTGAGACCCAGTACTTC. Translated, it gives CASTTGGASSETQYF.

The J gene is TRBJ2-7, the V gene TRBV18, with TRBD1 matching 7 bases. The CDR3 runs to 14 residues. Germline V gives CDR1 KGHSH, CDR2 LQKENI. V shed 2 bases and J 3 bases; nucleotides not matched to a gene: 4. The chain's CDR3 is CASSPETGRYEQYF. CDR3 in DNA: TGTGCCAGCTCACCAGAGACAGGGCGCTACGAGCAGTACTTC. Supplemented by reference TRBV18 and TRBJ2-7, the full variable domain reads NAGVMQNPRHLVRRRGQEARLRCSPMKGHSHVYWYRQLPEEGLKFMVYLQKENIIDESGMPKERFSAEFPKEGPSILRIQQVVRGDSAAYFCASSPETGRYEQYFGPGTRLTVT.

This chain connects TRBV7-9 to TRBJ1-4; 8 bases agree with TRBD1. The CDR3 consists of 16 residues. Germline trimming cut 5 bases from V and 2 bases from J; bases unmatched to any gene: 7. The germline V gene encodes CDR1 SEHNR and CDR2 FQNEAQ (reference sequence). CDR3 nucleotide sequence: TGTGCCAGCAGCCTGGACAGGGTTGTGACTAATGAAAAACTGTTTTTT. This translates into CASSLDRVVTNEKLFF.